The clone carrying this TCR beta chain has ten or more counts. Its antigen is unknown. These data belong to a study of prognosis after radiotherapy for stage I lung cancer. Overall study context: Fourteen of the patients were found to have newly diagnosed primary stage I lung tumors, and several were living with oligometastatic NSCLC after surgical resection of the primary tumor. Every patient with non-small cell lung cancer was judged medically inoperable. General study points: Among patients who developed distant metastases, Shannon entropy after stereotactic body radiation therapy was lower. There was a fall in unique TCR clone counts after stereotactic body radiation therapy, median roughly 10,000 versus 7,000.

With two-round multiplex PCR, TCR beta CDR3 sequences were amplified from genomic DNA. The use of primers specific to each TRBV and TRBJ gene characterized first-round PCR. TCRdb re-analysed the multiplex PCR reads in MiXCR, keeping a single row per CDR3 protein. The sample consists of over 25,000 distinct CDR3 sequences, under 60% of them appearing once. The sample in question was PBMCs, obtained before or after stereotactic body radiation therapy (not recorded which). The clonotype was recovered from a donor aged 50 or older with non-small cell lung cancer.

The CDR3: CASSYDRTTSDLDTEAFF. Here the CDR3 DNA reads TGTGCCAGCAGCTATGACAGGACCACTTCCGATCTGGACACTGAAGCTTTCTTT. The genes are TRBV28 and TRBJ1-1; TRBD1 is a possible D gene (6 bases). V lost 6 bases and J lost 3, with 26 bases in between. CDR3 length: 18 amino acids. Germline CDR1 and CDR2: MDHEN and SYDVKM.